This TCR beta chain was profiled in a study of blood T cell repertoires in COVID-19. In the study overall: The United States, Italy and Spain provided the acute and convalescent COVID-19 samples. Sources were T cells, B-cell-depleted T cells, or PBMCs; the material itself was cDNA or gDNA.

The authors' processing: Researchers report that nucleated cell counts were estimated from reference gene primer amplification. The repertoire was sequenced with immunoSEQ multiplex PCR; TCRdb's copy has only in-frame clones and lacks some. V and J calls and clone size are copied from that table; D and trimming were computed from the DNA. Here the sample spans 45,000 to 50,000 clones, approximately 87% being singletons. With 6 bases removed from V and 0 bases from J, the gap between germline ends came to 13 bases. The CDR3 covers 15 residues. The germline V gene encodes CDR1 MDHEN and CDR2 SYDVKM. The J gene is TRBJ2-3, the V gene TRBV28, with D unclear. The sequenced material came from peripheral blood. This clonotype was sampled from a woman aged 60-75 years with acute or convalescent COVID-19. In nucleotides, the CDR3 is TGTGCCAGCAGACCCGTTGGAGAGAGCACAGATACGCAGTATTTT. It codes for CASRPVGESTDTQYF.